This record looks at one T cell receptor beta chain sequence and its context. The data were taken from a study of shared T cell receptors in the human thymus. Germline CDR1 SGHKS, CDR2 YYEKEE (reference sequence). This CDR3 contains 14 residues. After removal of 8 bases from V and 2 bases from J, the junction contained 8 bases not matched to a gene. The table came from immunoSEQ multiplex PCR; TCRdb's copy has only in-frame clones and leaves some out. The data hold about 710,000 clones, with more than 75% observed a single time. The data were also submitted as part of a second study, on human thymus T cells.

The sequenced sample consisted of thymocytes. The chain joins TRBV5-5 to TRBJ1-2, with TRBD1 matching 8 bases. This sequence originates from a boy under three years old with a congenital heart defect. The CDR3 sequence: CARGRGPGNYGYTF. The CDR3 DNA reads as TGTGCCAGAGGCAGGGGGCCGGGGAACTATGGCTACACCTTC.